This T cell receptor (beta chain) was captured in a study of T and B cells in COVID-19 patients. Study-level information: COVID-19 patients gave peripheral blood either during active infection or after recovery. Study-wide findings and caveats: Patients with COVID-19 reportedly showed strongly skewed T cell receptor beta variable and joining gene usage. Highly clonal in active COVID-19, TRB repertoires exceeded healthy-donor diversity and richness at recovery.

From blood, about 240-550 ng of genomic DNA served as TRB template. Multiplex PCR with BIOMED2 TRB-A/B primer pools amplified TRB rearrangements. TCRdb passed the multiplex PCR reads through MiXCR, listing each CDR3 protein once. The sample lists about 15,000 distinct CDR3 sequences, over 25% occurring once. This clonotype is labeled as medium-sized. Its antigen is not identified. The CDR3 spans 14 residues. Trimming cost V 1 base and J 6 bases, with 10 bases left between them. Germline lookup yields CDR1 MRHNA and CDR2 SNTAGT. The chain carries TRBV6-4 and TRBJ2-1; possibly TRBD1 or TRBD2 for D (5 bases each). The specimen sequenced was blood. The sequence was obtained from a human donor who had recovered from COVID-19. The chain's CDR3 is CASSDFTGGNEQFF. CDR3 DNA: TGTGCCAGCAGTGACTTCACAGGAGGCAATGAGCAGTTCTTC.